A single sample gave rise to the 13 T cell receptor beta chains below, sequenced in a study of CD8+ T cells in alopecia areata. Reverse transcription of extracted RNA yielded cDNA, which provided the sequencing template. TCRdb keeps only in-frame clones here, not all; method: immunoSEQ multiplex PCR. This sample has 150,000 to 180,000 clones, with under 60% found just once. Sequences were derived from CD8+ T cells sorted from blood, sampled at week 0. These receptors were collected from a human donor with alopecia areata.

The V gene is TRBV9, the J gene TRBJ2-3; D not resolved. The CDR3 is 13 residues long. The germline V gene has CDR1 SGDLS and CDR2 YYNGEE. V was trimmed by 0 bases and J by 8 bases, leaving 10 bases between them. The CDR3 nucleotides read TGTGCCAGCAGCGTAGGCAGCCCCGGTACGCAGTATTTT. Its protein is CASSVGSPGTQYF.

This rearrangement joins TRBV4-3 to TRBJ1-4; the D gene is possibly TRBD1 (5 bases). V lost 0 bases to trimming and J lost 5 bases, with 16 bases between them. The CDR3 has 17 amino acids. From germline, CDR1 is LGHNA and CDR2 YSLEER. CDR3 sequence (DNA): TGCGCCAGCAGCCAAGAATGGAGTCCAGGGAAGAATGAAAAACTGTTTTTT. This gives the protein CASSQEWSPGKNEKLFF.

Only a few counts were recorded for this clone. V and J are TRBV5-1 and TRBJ1-2, with 8 bases that match TRBD1. The germline V gene encodes CDR1 SGHRS and CDR2 YFSETQ. The length of the CDR3 is 12 residues. Trimming took 4 bases from V and 7 from J; bases not matched to a gene: 3. The CDR3 here is CASSADRAGYTF. In DNA, the CDR3 is TGCGCCAGCAGCGCGGACAGGGCTGGCTACACCTTC.

This clone was seen a handful of times. Sequence at one end of the junction differs from germline and may be a read error. The chain has TRBV13 and TRBJ2-4; D gene ambiguous. CDR1 and CDR2 from the germline V gene are PRHDT and FYEKMQ (reference sequence). The CDR3 length is 13 residues. The CDR3 DNA reads TGTGCCAGCAGCATCTCTTCGGAAGAGGTCGTAAACTTC. Translation: CASSISSEEVVNF. The variable domain in full, with the rest retrieved from reference TRBV13 and TRBJ2-4, is AAGVIQSPRHLIKEKRETATLKCYPIPRHDTVYWYQQGPGQDPQFLISFYEKMQSDKGSIPDRFSAQQFSDYHSELNMSSLELGDSALYFCASSISSEEVVNFGAGTRLSVL.

The rearrangement links TRBV13 to TRBJ1-2; 8 nucleotides match TRBD1. Germline lookup yields CDR1 PRHDT and CDR2 FYEKMQ (reference sequence). This CDR3 spans 15 amino acids. The V and J ends lost 0 bases and 3 bases, in that order; junction bases with no gene match: 3. As DNA, the CDR3 is TGTGCCAGCAGCTTAGGGGACAGGGCGGACTATGGCTACACCTTC. This codes for CASSLGDRADYGYTF.

The chain recombines TRBV11-3 with TRBJ2-7, with 8 bases matching TRBD2. CDR1 and CDR2 from the germline V gene are SGHNT and YENEEA. The CDR3 extends over 14 amino acids. Losses at the gene ends were 4 bases for V and 1 base for J; bases not matched to a gene: 3. For the CDR3, the DNA is TGTGCCAGCAGCTCCGGGGGGGCTTCCTACGAGCAGTACTTC. It specifies CASSSGGASYEQYF.

This clone appeared once. The gene calls are TRBV27 and TRBJ2-1; TRBD2 aligns across 9 bases. Germline V lookup: CDR1 MNHEY, CDR2 SMNVEV (reference sequence). CDR3 size: 17 residues. V lost 5 bases to trimming and J lost 8 bases; unmatched junction nucleotides: 16. The CDR3 is CASSVNNPAGGPYEQFF. The CDR3 DNA sequence: TGTGCCAGCAGTGTCAATAACCCCGCGGGGGGGCCCTATGAGCAGTTCTTC.

V and J are TRBV5-1 and TRBJ2-1; D unresolved. The CDR3 is made up of 13 amino acids. CDR1 and CDR2 (germline): SGHRS, YFSETQ. Trimming left V 0 bases short and J 5 bases short, with 6 bases between. The CDR3 sequence is CASSLGEHNEQFF. In nucleotides, the CDR3 is TGCGCCAGCAGCTTGGGGGAACACAATGAGCAGTTCTTC.

The genes are TRBV4-3 and TRBJ2-7, with TRBD1 matching 7 bases. J was trimmed by 3 bases and V by 4 bases; bases with no gene match: 6. The germline V gene has CDR1 LGHNA and CDR2 YSLEER. CDR3 size: 14 residues. The CDR3 region is CASSLGDSRYEQYF. Here the CDR3 DNA reads TGCGCCAGCAGCCTAGGGGACAGTCGCTACGAGCAGTACTTC.

This chain uses TRBV29-1 with TRBJ2-7, with D maybe TRBD1 (5 bases). The CDR3 extends over 12 amino acids. Germline V gene sequence: CDR1 SQVTM, CDR2 ANQGSEA. Trimming stripped 6 bases from V and 3 bases from J, with 12 bases between. This CDR3 is CSVELRDYEQYF. For the CDR3, the DNA is TGCAGCGTGGAGCTCAGGGACTACGAGCAGTACTTC.

V and J are TRBV30 and TRBJ2-6; D gene uncertain. From germline, CDR1 is GTSNPN and CDR2 SVGIG (reference sequence). The CDR3 has 16 amino acids. Trimming took off 0 bases at V and 0 bases at J, with 9 bases between the two ends. The CDR3 region has the DNA TGTGCCTGGAGTGTATATCGGATCTCTGGGGCCAACGTCCTGACTTTC. This codes for CAWSVYRISGANVLTF. Together with reference TRBV30 and TRBJ2-6, the CDR3 gives the full variable domain: SQTIHQWPATLVQPVGSPLSLECTVEGTSNPNLYWYRQAAGRGLQLLFYSVGIGQISSEVPQNLSASRPQDRQFILSSKKLLLSDSGFYLCAWSVYRISGANVLTFGAGSRLTVL.

The V and J genes are TRBV2 and TRBJ2-1; D gene ambiguous. This CDR3 is built from 10 residues. The germline V gene encodes CDR1 SNHLY and CDR2 FYNNEI. Trimming took 8 bases from V and 7 from J, leaving 6 bases between them. This CDR3 reads CASVTNEQFF. CDR3 in DNA: TGTGCCAGCGTCACGAATGAGCAGTTCTTC.

The CDR3 protein is CATSYGQSYEQYF. The CDR3 bases are TGTGCCACCAGCTACGGACAGTCCTACGAGCAGTACTTC. The J gene is TRBJ2-7, the V gene TRBV15, with D perhaps matching TRBD1 (6 bases). Germline-derived CDR1 and CDR2 are LNHNV and YYDKDF (reference sequence). This CDR3 region has 13 residues. V dropped 5 bases and J dropped 1 base, with 9 bases sitting between them.